These 30 T cell receptor beta chains were all obtained from the same sample, sequenced in a study of technical replicates of blood from a handful of donors. Sequencing was performed with immunoSEQ multiplex PCR; in TCRdb, only in-frame clones are kept and a portion is missing. The sample yields about 79,000 clones, 75% to 95% seen once. The sequenced sample consisted of T cells isolated from PBMCs. The receptors were sampled from a human donor in good health. Some clones in this sample may be carry-over from other donors' samples.

This clone was counted only a few times. The V call is TRBV5-1, the J call TRBJ2-2; D ambiguous. The CDR3 covers 14 residues. With 0 bases removed from V and 0 bases from J, the gap between germline ends came to 3 bases. The germline V gene has CDR1 SGHRS and CDR2 YFSETQ. The CDR3, as DNA: TGCGCCAGCAGCTTGGTCTCGAACACCGGGGAGCTGTTTTTT. Its translation: CASSLVSNTGELFF.

This rearrangement joins TRBV5-1 to TRBJ2-1; TRBD2 is a possible D gene (7 bases). Trimming removed 6 bases from V and 7 bases from J, with 20 bases in between. CDR3 length equals 15 residues. CDR1 SGHRS and CDR2 YFSETQ come from the germline V gene. CDR3 DNA: TGCGCCAGCACTCGGGCTGGGGGGGCTCGGAATGAGCAGTTCTTC. Its translation: CASTRAGGARNEQFF.

The chain carries TRBV9 and TRBJ2-1; 8 bases match TRBD1. The CDR3 is 14 amino acids. The junction had 0 bases not matched to a gene; V was cut back by 1 base and J by 3 bases. CDR1 and CDR2 (germline): SGDLS, YYNGEE. CDR3 coding DNA: TGTGCCAGCAGCGTAACAGGGGGCTACAATGAGCAGTTCTTC. Its translation is CASSVTGGYNEQFF.

The chain has TRBV10-3 and TRBJ1-1; no definite D call. Trimming removed 10 bases at V and 1 base at J, with 10 bases between. The germline gives CDR1 ENHRY, CDR2 SYGVKD. The CDR3 consists of 12 residues. CDR3 residues: CATRPGNTEAFF. The CDR3 DNA reads TGTGCCACCCGACCGGGGAACACTGAAGCTTTCTTT.

The chain couples TRBV10-2 to TRBJ1-5; D unresolved. V lost 4 bases to trimming and J lost 3 bases, with 7 bases between them. CDR1 and CDR2 (germline): WSHSY, SAAADI. This CDR3 has 13 residues. This CDR3 is CASSGVDNQPQHF. CDR3 in DNA: TGCGCCAGCAGTGGAGTAGACAATCAGCCCCAGCATTTT.

V and J are TRBV15 and TRBJ2-5; 8 bases line up with TRBD2. V gave up 1 base and J gave up 5 bases; unmatched junction bases: 6. The CDR3 contains 15 residues. The germline V gene has CDR1 LNHNV and CDR2 YYDKDF (reference sequence). The CDR3 protein is CATSRAGRVEETQYF. The CDR3 nucleotides read TGTGCCACCAGCAGAGCCGGGAGGGTCGAGGAGACCCAGTACTTC.

V usage is TRBV18 and J usage is TRBJ2-2; TRBD2 aligns across 12 bases. The CDR3 has 16 amino acids. Trimming took 5 bases from V and 3 from J; bases not matched to a gene: 4. Per germline, CDR1 KGHSH and CDR2 LQKENI. The CDR3 here is CASSSSGRADTGELFF. The CDR3 coding sequence is TGTGCCAGCTCATCTAGCGGGAGGGCCGACACCGGGGAGCTGTTTTTT.

The rearrangement links TRBV5-8 to TRBJ1-5, with 7 bases that match TRBD1. CDR3 length equals 19 residues. Germline V lookup: CDR1 SGHTS, CDR2 YDEGEE. The V gene end was trimmed by 7 bases and the J gene end by 0 bases; junction bases not matched to a gene: 19. CDR3 protein: CASAFWDFTGQLSNQPQHF. The DNA of the CDR3 is TGTGCCAGCGCCTTTTGGGACTTTACGGGACAGCTTAGCAATCAGCCCCAGCATTTT.

This chain links TRBV10-1 with TRBJ1-5, with no clear D. Deletions cut 4 bases from V and 7 bases from J, with 14 bases between. CDR1 and CDR2 (germline): WNHNN, SYGVQD (reference sequence). The CDR3 extends over 14 amino acids. The DNA for the CDR3 is TGCGCCAGCAGTGGAGGGAAACGAGGCCAGCCCCAGCATTTT. It encodes CASSGGKRGQPQHF.

The V gene is TRBV13, the J gene TRBJ2-3; D remains unclear. CDR1 and CDR2 from the germline V gene are PRHDT and FYEKMQ (reference sequence). The CDR3 has 14 amino acids. V was cut by 5 bases and J by 4 bases, with 13 bases left in between. The CDR3 DNA follows: TGTGCCAGCAGCCCACCGACACGTTCAGATACGCAGTATTTT. This gives the protein CASSPPTRSDTQYF. The whole variable domain, remainder taken from reference TRBV13 and TRBJ2-3, is AAGVIQSPRHLIKEKRETATLKCYPIPRHDTVYWYQQGPGQDPQFLISFYEKMQSDKGSIPDRFSAQQFSDYHSELNMSSLELGDSALYFCASSPPTRSDTQYFGPGTRLTVL.

This clone was detected once. The chain has TRBV4-1 and TRBJ2-7; 9 bases match TRBD1. Trimming took 4 bases from V and 6 from J; bases not matched to a gene: 16. Germline CDR1 is MGHRA and CDR2 is YSYEKL. The CDR3 runs 17 residues. The CDR3 reads CASSLLNRGTGPSEQYF. Here the CDR3 DNA reads TGCGCCAGCAGCCTCTTAAATAGGGGGACAGGGCCATCCGAGCAGTACTTC.

V gene TRBV5-1 combines with J gene TRBJ2-3, with 9 bases identical to TRBD1. Per the germline V gene, CDR1 is SGHRS and CDR2 is YFSETQ. CDR3 size: 16 residues. With V trimmed by 4 bases and J by 2 bases, 8 bases remained unmatched. The CDR3 sequence: CASSLQGQGPTDTQYF. Here the CDR3 DNA reads TGCGCCAGCAGCCTGCAGGGACAGGGCCCCACAGATACGCAGTATTTT.

This clone has just one count. The chain uses TRBV2 and TRBJ2-5; 11 bases map to TRBD2. Germline lookup yields CDR1 SNHLY and CDR2 FYNNEI. Unmatched junction bases numbered 2, after V lost 1 base and J lost 4 bases. This CDR3 is 15 amino acids long. CDR3 region: CASSEGLAGGETQYF. CDR3 DNA sequence: TGTGCCAGCAGTGAAGGTCTAGCGGGAGGAGAGACCCAGTACTTC.

The CDR3 coding sequence is TGTGCCAGCAGCCCTACCGGGGGCTCCTACAATGAGCAGTTCTTC. Its protein is CASSPTGGSYNEQFF. The rearrangement uses TRBV6-5 and TRBJ2-1; D might be TRBD2 (6 bases). The V and J ends lost 6 bases and 0 bases respectively, with 12 bases between them. The CDR3 has 15 residues. CDR1 and CDR2 from the germline V gene are MNHEY and SVGAGI.

The chain links TRBV27 to TRBJ2-3, with 8 bases fitting TRBD2. Germline CDR1 MNHEY, CDR2 SMNVEV (reference sequence). The CDR3 is 17 amino acids. V dropped 6 bases and J dropped 2; count of bases not matched to a gene: 13. CDR3 amino acids: CASSPTLAGSFTDTQYF. The DNA for the CDR3 is TGTGCCAGCAGCCCGACCTTAGCGGGATCCTTCACAGATACGCAGTATTTT.

The chain uses TRBV4-1 and TRBJ1-1, with 7 bases lining up with TRBD1. Trimming removed 2 bases from V and 4 bases from J; junction bases left unmatched: 7. This CDR3 is 15 amino acids long. CDR1 and CDR2 from the germline V gene are MGHRA and YSYEKL. CDR3 nucleotides: TGCGCCAGCAGCCAAACAGGGGCGGGGGGCACTGAAGCTTTCTTT. Its protein is CASSQTGAGGTEAFF.

V and J are TRBV13 and TRBJ2-4; 7 bases fit TRBD2. CDR3 size: 13 residues. Germline V gene data show CDR1 as PRHDT and CDR2 as FYEKMQ (reference sequence). V trimming: 10 bases; J trimming: 5 bases; junction bases outside the gene matches: 8. The CDR3 nucleotides read TGTGCCACCCGGGAGGAGTTCCAAAACATTCAGTACTTC. The encoded protein is CATREEFQNIQYF.

The CDR3 DNA reads as TGTGCCAGCAGCTTAGACACTAAATACGAGCAGTACTTC. Its translation is CASSLDTKYEQYF. This chain connects TRBV11-3 to TRBJ2-7, with no clear D. Trimming shortened V by 0 bases and J by 4 bases, and 7 bases separated the two germline ends. The CDR3 runs to 13 residues. Looked up from germline, CDR1 is SGHNT and CDR2 is YENEEA.

CDR3 DNA sequence: TGTGCCAGCAGCGTAGCTGCTGGAGCGGATACCTACGAGCAGTACTTC. Residues: CASSVAAGADTYEQYF. The chain combines TRBV9 with TRBJ2-5, with D tentatively TRBD2 (5 bases). The better agreement between TRBJ2-7 and the DNA end casts doubt on the J call. The CDR3 totals 16 residues. The germline V gene encodes CDR1 SGDLS and CDR2 YYNGEE.

This clone has a handful of counts. The V and J genes are TRBV5-6 and TRBJ1-5; possibly TRBD1 for D (5 bases). Trimming pared 2 bases from V and 4 bases from J, leaving 10 bases between. Germline CDR1 reads SGHDT; CDR2 reads YYEEEE. This CDR3 has 14 amino acids. This CDR3 reads CASSFWGLNQPQHF. The CDR3 region has the DNA TGTGCCAGCAGCTTCTGGGGACTAAATCAGCCCCAGCATTTT.

The chain couples TRBV6-1 to TRBJ2-5; D may be TRBD1 (5 bases). The J call may be faulty, since TRBJ2-7 better matches the DNA end. The CDR3 loop spans 12 amino acids. The germline CDR1 and CDR2 sequences are MNHNS and SASEGT. The CDR3 DNA reads as TGTGCCAGCATAGAGACAGCCTACGAGCAGTACTTC. This encodes CASIETAYEQYF.

This chain uses TRBV29-1 with TRBJ2-3; D is perhaps TRBD1 (5 bases). Germline V gene sequence: CDR1 SQVTM, CDR2 ANQGSEA. V was pared by 7 bases and J by 6 bases, with 17 bases between. The CDR3 has 13 residues. CDR3 sequence: CSGEQGSPDTQYF. The CDR3 DNA reads as TGCAGCGGCGAGCAGGGAAGTCCCGATACGCAGTATTTT.

This chain joins TRBV4-3 and TRBJ1-1; D call uncertain. Germline V CDR1 and CDR2: LGHNA, YSLEER. The CDR3 has 14 residues. Trimming stripped 4 bases from V and 3 bases from J, with 12 bases between. The CDR3: CASSRNRPYTEAFF. Written as DNA, the CDR3 is TGCGCCAGCAGCCGAAACAGACCCTACACTGAAGCTTTCTTT.

The chain recombines TRBV9 with TRBJ2-7; the D gene is possibly TRBD2 (6 bases). Deletions cut 0 bases from V and 3 bases from J, with 10 bases between. The V gene's germline CDR1 is SGDLS and CDR2 YYNGEE. The CDR3 length is 14 residues. The CDR3 here is CASSVGMGGYEQYF. Written as DNA, the CDR3 is TGTGCCAGCAGCGTAGGAATGGGGGGCTACGAGCAGTACTTC.

The chain combines TRBV6-5 with TRBJ2-1; 12 nucleotides line up with TRBD2. The CDR3 length is 14 residues. Germline lookup yields CDR1 MNHEY and CDR2 SVGAGI. Losses at the gene ends were 6 bases for V and 6 bases for J; bases not matched to a gene: 3. The CDR3 bases are TGTGCCAGCAGCCGACTAGCGGGAGTCAATGAGCAGTTCTTC. This sequence encodes CASSRLAGVNEQFF.

The chain recombines TRBV29-1 with TRBJ2-7; unclear D gene. This CDR3 spans 12 amino acids. V was clipped by 3 bases and J by 6 bases, with 12 bases between them. Germline V gene data show CDR1 as SQVTM and CDR2 as ANQGSEA. The CDR3 bases are TGCAGCGTTGAGCGGCTAACCGGCGAGCAGTACTTC. Amino acid sequence: CSVERLTGEQYF.

J is TRBJ2-3 and V is TRBV4-1; maybe TRBD2 (5 bases). Germline values: CDR1 MGHRA, CDR2 YSYEKL. The CDR3 is 19 amino acids. V was trimmed by 4 bases and J by 1 base, leaving 24 bases between them. The CDR3 region has the DNA TGCGCCAGCAGCCCAAGGCTCAGTCAGTTTGCGGGTGGCACAGATACGCAGTATTTT. Translating it yields CASSPRLSQFAGGTDTQYF.

CDR3 sequence: CASRTGLAGHNEQFF. The CDR3 DNA sequence: TGTGCCAGCAGAACCGGACTAGCGGGACACAATGAGCAGTTCTTC. V is TRBV28 and J is TRBJ2-1; 12 bases are shared with TRBD2. Germline trimming cut 6 bases from V and 5 bases from J; bases unmatched to any gene: 5. This CDR3 contains 15 residues. Germline loops: CDR1 MDHEN, CDR2 SYDVKM.

The chain is built from TRBV5-1 and TRBJ2-7; a weak D match, TRBD1 (6 bases). The CDR3 is 15 residues long. The V end was cut by 3 bases, the J end by 5 bases, with 18 bases between. CDR1 and CDR2 from the germline V gene are SGHRS and YFSETQ. CDR3 nucleotide sequence: TGCGCCAGCAGCTCTACGCTTGGGACATACGACGAGCAGTACTTC. Translation gives CASSSTLGTYDEQYF.

The chain links TRBV2 to TRBJ2-7, with 8 bases lining up with TRBD1. The V gene end was trimmed by 10 bases and the J gene end by 3 bases; junction bases not matched to a gene: 5. The CDR3 runs to 12 residues. CDR1 SNHLY and CDR2 FYNNEI come from the germline V gene. The CDR3 region is CATQGAGYEQYF. In DNA, the CDR3 is TGTGCCACTCAGGGGGCTGGCTACGAGCAGTACTTC. Combining the CDR3 with reference TRBV2 and TRBJ2-7 gives the whole variable domain EPEVTQTPSHQVTQMGQEVILRCVPISNHLYFYWYRQILGQKVEFLVSFYNNEISEKSEIFDDQFSVERPDGSNFTLKIRSTKLEDSAMYFCATQGAGYEQYFGPGTRLTVT.